This T cell receptor beta chain was sequenced in a study of blood T cell repertoires in COVID-19. For the study at large: Material from acute and convalescent COVID-19 was sourced from the United States, Italy and Spain. The analysed material was cDNA or gDNA that came from T cells, B-cell-depleted T cells, or PBMCs.

Looked up from germline, CDR1 is MGHDK and CDR2 is SYGVNS. The CDR3 sequence is 13 residues long. V dropped 6 bases and J dropped 4; count of bases not matched to a gene: 1. How the authors handled the data: Reference gene primer amplification yielded estimated nucleated cell counts. Generated by immunoSEQ multiplex PCR, the TCRdb table keeps only in-frame clones and is missing some. That table is the source of V, J and clone size, and D and trimming were worked out from the DNA. The table records approximately 150,000 clones, more than 90% of them present only once. In its sample, this clone was seen once.

V is TRBV25-1 and J is TRBJ2-1; 9 bases match TRBD1. This clonotype was sampled from a man between 60 and 75 years old with active or convalescent COVID-19. Sequencing was done on a sample of peripheral blood. The CDR3, as DNA: TGTGCCAGCAGACAGGGGGCGTACAATGAGCAGTTCTTC. Encoded protein: CASRQGAYNEQFF.